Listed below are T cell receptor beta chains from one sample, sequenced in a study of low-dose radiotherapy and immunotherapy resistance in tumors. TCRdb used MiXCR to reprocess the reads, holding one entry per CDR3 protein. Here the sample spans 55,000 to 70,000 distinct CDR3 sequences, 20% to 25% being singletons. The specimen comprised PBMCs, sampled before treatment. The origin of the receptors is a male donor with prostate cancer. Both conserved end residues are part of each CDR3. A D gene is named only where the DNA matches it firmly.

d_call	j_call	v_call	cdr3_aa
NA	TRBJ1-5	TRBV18	CASRAPGGNQPQHF
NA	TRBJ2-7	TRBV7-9	CASSFAGREQYF
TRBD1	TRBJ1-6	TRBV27	CASSETGGHNSPLHF
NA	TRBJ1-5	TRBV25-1	CASRETGHNQPQHF
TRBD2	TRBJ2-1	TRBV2	CASSETSGIYNEQLF
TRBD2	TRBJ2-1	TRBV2	CASSISGPTYNEQFF
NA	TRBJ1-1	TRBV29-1	CSGYSSMNTEAFF
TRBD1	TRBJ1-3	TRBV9	CASSARTGGLSGNTIYF
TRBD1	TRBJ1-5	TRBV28	CASSLGTGGGFNQPQHF
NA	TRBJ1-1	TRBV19	CASKARPPGTEAFF
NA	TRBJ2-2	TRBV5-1	CASSARTANTGELFF
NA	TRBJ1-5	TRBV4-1	CASSQDWMGNVQPQHF
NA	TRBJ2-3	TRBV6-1	CASSPADALSTDTQYF
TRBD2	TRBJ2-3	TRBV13	CASSLVGTSGRTASTDTQYF
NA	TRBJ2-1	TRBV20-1	CSARSWADGEQFF
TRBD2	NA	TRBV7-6	CASSRDVGGYEQFF
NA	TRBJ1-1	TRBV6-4	CASSVSGTENTEAFF
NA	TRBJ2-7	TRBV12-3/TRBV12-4	CASSKGGYEQYF
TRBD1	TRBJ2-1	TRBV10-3	CAISESMTGVNEQFF
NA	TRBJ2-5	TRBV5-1	CASSLVGDQETQYF
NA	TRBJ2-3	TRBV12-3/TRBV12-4	CATRLSSGGTDTQYF
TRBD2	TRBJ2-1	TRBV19	CASSIGNGGRLAGVNNEQFF
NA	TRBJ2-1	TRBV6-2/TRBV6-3	CASSSSSYNEQFF
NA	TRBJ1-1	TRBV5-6	CASSPGRGLDTEAFF
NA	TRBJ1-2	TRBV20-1	CSASDRKVTNYGYTF
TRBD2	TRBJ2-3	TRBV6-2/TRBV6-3	CASREAGVLDTQYF
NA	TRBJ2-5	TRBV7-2	CASRSRVLGGPYF
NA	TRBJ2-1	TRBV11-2	CASSSPDSSSYNEQFF
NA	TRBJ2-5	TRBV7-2	CASSFGTDQETQYF
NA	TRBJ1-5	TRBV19	CASSIVGGGQQPQHF
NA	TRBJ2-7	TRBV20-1	CSARDRRGRTYEQYF
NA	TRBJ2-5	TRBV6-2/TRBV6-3	CASRKQETQYF
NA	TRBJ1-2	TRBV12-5	CASGLVLGPPRGGYGYTF
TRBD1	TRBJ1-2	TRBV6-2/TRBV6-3	CASKVRDSDGYTF
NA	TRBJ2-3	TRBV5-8	CASSPGRLMSSYNEQYF
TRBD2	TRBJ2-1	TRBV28	CASSFKRRLAGPYNEQFF
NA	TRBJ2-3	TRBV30	CAWSHKGGTDTQYF
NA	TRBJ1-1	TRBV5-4	CASSFYRDEAFF
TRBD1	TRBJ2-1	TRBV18	CASSLIPGQGSNEQFF
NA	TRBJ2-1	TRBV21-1	CASSKLAYNEQFF
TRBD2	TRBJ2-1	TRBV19	CASSTSSGAPEFF
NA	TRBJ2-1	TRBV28	CASRPGVHNEQFF